The following is a TCR beta chain sequence with its context. These data belong to a study of CDR3 diversity in severe acne. Germline assignment: CDR1 DFQATT and CDR2 SNEGSKA (reference sequence). Losses at the gene ends were 4 bases for V and 6 bases for J; bases not matched to a gene: 3. This CDR3 contains 13 residues. From the PCR reads, TCRdb called clonotypes with MiXCR, one entry per CDR3 protein. The sample has fewer than 100,000 distinct CDR3 sequences; 45% to 55% are singletons. The rearrangement uses TRBV20-1 and TRBJ2-4, with 10 bases lining up with TRBD2. Sequencing input: blood. The TCR was taken from a male donor in good health, without acne. In DNA form, the CDR3 reads TGCAGTGCTATGACTAGCGGGTTAAACATTCAGTACTTC. Its protein product is CSAMTSGLNIQYF.